This T cell receptor (beta chain) was obtained from a study of T and B cells in COVID-19 patients. TRB rearrangements were amplified by multiplex PCR with BIOMED2 TRB-A/B primers. Using its own MiXCR run on the multiplex PCR reads, TCRdb lists one record per CDR3 protein. The sample carries 20,000 to 25,000 distinct CDR3 sequences, approximately 30% recorded once. The CDR3 loop spans 14 amino acids. V lost 1 base and J 5 bases, leaving 10 bases between the germline ends. Germline CDR1 and CDR2: KGHSH and LQKENI. This clonotype was seen many times. Blood genomic DNA input for TRB amplification was 250-500 ng.

This TCR was sampled from a human donor who had recovered from COVID-19. V gene TRBV18 combines with J gene TRBJ2-3; D remains unclear. The sample taken for sequencing was blood. This chain's CDR3 is CASSPQSVQDTQYF. As DNA, the CDR3 is TGTGCCAGCTCACCACAGTCAGTGCAAGATACGCAGTATTTT.